This is a list of T cell receptor beta chains from one sample in a study of cytomegalovirus exposure and HLA in healthy donors. Method: immunoSEQ multiplex PCR; TCRdb's copy keeps in-frame clones and lacks some. The sample has tens of thousands of clones, around 94% seen once; the top ten hold roughly 3.3%. The sequenced sample consisted of PBMCs. These receptors originate from a young woman in good health and CMV-seropositive. CDR3s include the opening cysteine and the closing phenylalanine or tryptophan. Fields, in order: clone size, V gene, J gene, CDR3 protein. Clone sizes are given selectively: once, few, many, or a class where the clone is expanded.

clone size: -; V gene: TRBV6-1; J gene: TRBJ1-4; CDR3 protein: CASSEGSLATNEKLFF
clone size: -; V gene: TRBV15; J gene: TRBJ2-1; CDR3 protein: CATSRLAGAYNEQFF
clone size: -; V gene: TRBV7-9; J gene: TRBJ2-5; CDR3 protein: CASSGSGSETQYF
clone size: -; V gene: TRBV27; J gene: TRBJ1-4; CDR3 protein: CASSLEGGSILGKEKLFF
clone size: once; V gene: TRBV9; J gene: TRBJ2-1; CDR3 protein: CASNRGPGGYPLNEQFF
clone size: -; V gene: TRBV5-1; J gene: TRBJ1-1; CDR3 protein: CASSSPPLSANTEAFF
clone size: once; V gene: TRBV11-3; J gene: TRBJ2-7; CDR3 protein: CASPPGKSSYEQYF
clone size: -; V gene: TRBV11-3; J gene: TRBJ2-3; CDR3 protein: CASSFGGFSTDTQYF
clone size: once; V gene: TRBV18; J gene: TRBJ1-2; CDR3 protein: CASSPFRGHLVTHGYTF
clone size: once; V gene: TRBV5-5; J gene: TRBJ2-7; CDR3 protein: CASSARTGWYEQYF
clone size: few; V gene: TRBV6-1; J gene: TRBJ1-1; CDR3 protein: CASSYRKADTEAFF
clone size: -; V gene: TRBV28; J gene: TRBJ1-3; CDR3 protein: CASTPNGGLDTIYF
clone size: once; V gene: TRBV19; J gene: TRBJ2-7; CDR3 protein: CASSNESGSYEQYF
clone size: -; V gene: TRBV19; J gene: TRBJ1-5; CDR3 protein: CASAGTSNQPQHF
clone size: -; V gene: TRBV2; J gene: TRBJ2-7; CDR3 protein: CASSEGHSYEQYF